This TCR beta chain was obtained from a study of cytomegalovirus exposure and HLA in healthy donors. The V segment lost 6 bases and the J segment 7 bases; nucleotides outside the gene matches: 6. This CDR3 contains 14 residues. The germline V gene has CDR1 KGHSH and CDR2 LQKENI. In this sample, this clone turned up a few times. The PCR was carried out with 60 Vbeta primers and 13 Jbeta primers. The table came from immunoSEQ multiplex PCR; TCRdb's copy has only in-frame clones and leaves some out. The profile shows about 160,000 clones, around three quarters of them singletons. J is TRBJ1-5 and V is TRBV18; 10 bases align to TRBD1. The source material was PBMCs. The clonotype comes from a woman in her fifties or sixties in good health and CMV-seropositive. The CDR3 sequence is CASSGTGEDQPQHF. CDR3 nucleotide sequence: TGTGCCAGCTCCGGGACAGGGGAAGACCAGCCCCAGCATTTT.